Detailed here is one T cell receptor (beta chain). The data are from a study of T cell responses to AZD1222 COVID-19 vaccine. As for the study in general: Doses given second, at about 4 or about 12 weeks, were pooled.

This table comes from immunoSEQ multiplex PCR, and its TCRdb copy is limited to in-frame clones, with some not included. The sample lists fewer than 150,000 clones, approximately 89% occurring once. V was shortened by 5 bases and J by 4 bases, with 18 bases between the two germline ends. From germline, CDR1 is SEHNR and CDR2 FQNEAQ (reference sequence). There are 15 residues in the CDR3. The V call is TRBV7-9, the J call TRBJ2-7; possibly TRBD2 for D (5 bases). The sequence came from an adult in good health. This specimen consisted of peripheral blood, obtained on day 0 of AZD1222 vaccination. The CDR3 nucleotides read TGTGCCAGCAGCCCCTTTGAGGGTTCTATATACGAGCAGTACTTC. This codes for CASSPFEGSIYEQYF. The full variable domain, in which reference TRBV7-9 and TRBJ2-7 provide the parts outside the CDR3, is DTGVSQNPRHKITKRGQNVTFRCDPISEHNRLYWYRQTLGQGPEFLTYFQNEAQLEKSRLLSDRFSAERPKGSFSTLEIQRTEQGDSAMYLCASSPFEGSIYEQYFGPGTRLTVT.